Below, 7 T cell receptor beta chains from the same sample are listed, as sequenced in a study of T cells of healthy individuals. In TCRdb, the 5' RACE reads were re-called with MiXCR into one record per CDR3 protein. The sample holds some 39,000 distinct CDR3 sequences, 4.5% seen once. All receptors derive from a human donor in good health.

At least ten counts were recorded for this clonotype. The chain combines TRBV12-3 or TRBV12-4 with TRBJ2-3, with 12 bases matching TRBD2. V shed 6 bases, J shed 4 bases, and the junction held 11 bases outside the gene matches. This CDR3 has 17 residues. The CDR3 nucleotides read TGTGCCAGCAGCCTCGGGACTAGCGGGCTCTTGGCAGATACGCAGTATTTT. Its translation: CASSLGTSGLLADTQYF.

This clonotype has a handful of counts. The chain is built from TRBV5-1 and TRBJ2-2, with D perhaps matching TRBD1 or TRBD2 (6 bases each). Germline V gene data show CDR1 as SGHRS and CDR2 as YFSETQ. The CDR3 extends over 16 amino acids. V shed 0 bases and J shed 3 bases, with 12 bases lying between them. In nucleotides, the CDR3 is TGCGCCAGCAGCTTGGGCCGGGGGCAAGACACCGGGGAGCTGTTTTTT. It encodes CASSLGRGQDTGELFF.

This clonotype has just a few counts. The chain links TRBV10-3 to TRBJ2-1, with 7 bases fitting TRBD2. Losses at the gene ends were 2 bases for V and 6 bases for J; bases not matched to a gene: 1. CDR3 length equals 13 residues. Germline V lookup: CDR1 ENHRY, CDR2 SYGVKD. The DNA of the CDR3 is TGTGCCATCAGTGAGGGACTAGTCAATGAGCAGTTCTTC. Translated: CAISEGLVNEQFF.

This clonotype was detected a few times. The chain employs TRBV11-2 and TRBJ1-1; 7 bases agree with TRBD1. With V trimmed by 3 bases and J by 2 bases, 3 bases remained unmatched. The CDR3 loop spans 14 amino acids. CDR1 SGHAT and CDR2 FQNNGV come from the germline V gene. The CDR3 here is CASSFGTANTEAFF. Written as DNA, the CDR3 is TGTGCCAGCAGCTTCGGGACAGCCAACACTGAAGCTTTCTTT.

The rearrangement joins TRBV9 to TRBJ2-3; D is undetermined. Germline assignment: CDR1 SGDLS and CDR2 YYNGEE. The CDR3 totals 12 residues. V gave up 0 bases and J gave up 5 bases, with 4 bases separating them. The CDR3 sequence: CASSVDVDTQYF. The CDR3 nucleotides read TGTGCCAGCAGCGTAGATGTAGATACGCAGTATTTT. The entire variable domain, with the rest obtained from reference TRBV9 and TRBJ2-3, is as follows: DSGVTQTPKHLITATGQRVTLRCSPRSGDLSVYWYQQSLDQGLQFLIQYYNGEERAKGNILERFSAQQFPDLHSELNLSSLELGDSALYFCASSVDVDTQYFGPGTRLTVL.

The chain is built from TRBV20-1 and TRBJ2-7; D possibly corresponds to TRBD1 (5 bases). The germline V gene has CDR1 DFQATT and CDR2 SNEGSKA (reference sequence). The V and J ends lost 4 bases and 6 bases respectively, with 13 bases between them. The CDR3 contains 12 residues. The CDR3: CSATLPRGEQYF. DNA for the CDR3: TGCAGTGCTACGCTCCCTAGGGGCGAGCAGTACTTC.

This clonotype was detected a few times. The DNA of the CDR3 is TGTGCCAGCAGTAGGGAGGTCACAGATACGCAGTATTTT. Amino acids: CASSREVTDTQYF. V usage is TRBV2 and J usage is TRBJ2-3; the D gene is possibly TRBD2 (6 bases). Germline-derived CDR1 and CDR2 are SNHLY and FYNNEI. The CDR3 sequence is 13 residues long. V was shortened by 5 bases and J by 2 bases, with 8 bases between the two germline ends.